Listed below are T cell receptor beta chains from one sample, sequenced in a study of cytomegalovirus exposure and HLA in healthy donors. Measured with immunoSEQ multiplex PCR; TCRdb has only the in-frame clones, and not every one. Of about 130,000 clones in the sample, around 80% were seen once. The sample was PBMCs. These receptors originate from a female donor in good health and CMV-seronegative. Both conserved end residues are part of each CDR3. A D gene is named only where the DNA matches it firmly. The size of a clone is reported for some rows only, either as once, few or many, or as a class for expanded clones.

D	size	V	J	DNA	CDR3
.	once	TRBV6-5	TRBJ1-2	TGTGCCAGCAGCCCCGAGGGAAGCTCTAACTATGGCTACACCTTC	CASSPEGSSNYGYTF
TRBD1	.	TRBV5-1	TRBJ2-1	TGCGCCAGCAGGCAACAGGGGGCCTACAATGAGCAGTTCTTC	CASRQQGAYNEQFF
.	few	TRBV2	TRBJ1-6	TGTGCCAGCAGTAGGGAGGTTTACTATAATTCACCCCTCCACTTT	CASSREVYYNSPLHF
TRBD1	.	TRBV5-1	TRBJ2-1	TGCGCCAGCAGCGAGGGGGACAGGGGCAAATCCGTATACAATGAGCAGTTCTTC	CASSEGDRGKSVYNEQFF
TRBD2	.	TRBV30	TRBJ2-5	TGTGCCTGGGGACCACTAGCGGGGGCTACCCAGTACTTC	CAWGPLAGATQYF
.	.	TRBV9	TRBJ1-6	TGTGCCAGCAAGGACACACCGAATTCACCCCTCCACTTT	CASKDTPNSPLHF
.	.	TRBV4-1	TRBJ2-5	TGCGCCAGCAGCCAAGTTGGGGCAAAAGAGACCCAGTACTTC	CASSQVGAKETQYF
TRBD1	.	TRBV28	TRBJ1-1	TGTGCCAGCAGCAAGGACAGGGTCGGCACTGAAGCTTTCTTT	CASSKDRVGTEAFF
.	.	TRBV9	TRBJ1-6	TGTGCCAGCACCCGAGGGCCCGGACTCAATAATTCACCCCTCCACTTT	CASTRGPGLNNSPLHF
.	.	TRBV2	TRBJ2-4	TGTGCCAGCAGTCCTGACTCGCCGCTAGCCAAAAACATTCAGTACTTC	CASSPDSPLAKNIQYF
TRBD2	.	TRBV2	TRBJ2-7	TGTGCCAGCAGAGCCGGGACTAGTGAGGCCTACGAGCAGTACTTC	CASRAGTSEAYEQYF
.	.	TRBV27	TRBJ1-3	TGTGCCAGCAGTTTATCAGCATTTGAGTTCATCCCTGGAAACACCATATATTTT	CASSLSAFEFIPGNTIYF
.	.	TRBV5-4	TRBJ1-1	TGTGCCAGCAGCCGGAACACTGAAGCTTTCTTT	CASSRNTEAFF
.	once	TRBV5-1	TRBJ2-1	TGCGCCAGCAGCTTGGGCAGCAGGTACAATGAGCAGTTCTTC	CASSLGSRYNEQFF
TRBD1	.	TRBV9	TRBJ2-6	TGTGCCAGCAGCGGTCAGGGACAGGGGGTCTCTGGGGCCAACGTCCTGACTTTC	CASSGQGQGVSGANVLTF
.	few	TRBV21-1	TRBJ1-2	TGTGCCAGCAGCAAAATAGCTAGAACGTTTGCTATCGGCTACACCTTC	CASSKIARTFAIGYTF
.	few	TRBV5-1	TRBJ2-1	TGCGCCAGCAGCTCCCCGATATTAGCGGAAAACTACTACAATGAGCAGTTCTTC	CASSSPILAENYYNEQFF
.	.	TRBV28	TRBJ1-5	TGTGCCAGCAGTTTAGACAGGTACAATCAGCCCCAGCATTTT	CASSLDRYNQPQHF
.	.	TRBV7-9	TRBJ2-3	TGTTCCAGCAGCTTAGAGCCAGATACGCAGTATTTT	CSSSLEPDTQYF
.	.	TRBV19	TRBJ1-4	TGTGCCAGTAGTCTCTCGAGGTGGGCTAATGAAAAACTGTTTTTT	CASSLSRWANEKLFF
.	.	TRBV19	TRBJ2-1	TGTGCCAGTAGTTCCGACGGGGGTCGGTTCTTC	CASSSDGGRFF
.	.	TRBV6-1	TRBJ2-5	TGTGCCAGCAGTGGACTCAGAACCCAGTACTTC	CASSGLRTQYF
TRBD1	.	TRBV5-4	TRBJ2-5	TGTGCCAGCAGCACGGAGACAGGGAGCCAAGAGACCCAGTACTTC	CASSTETGSQETQYF
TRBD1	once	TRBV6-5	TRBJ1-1	TGTGCCAGCAGTTACGGTCCCTCGGGACAGTTCTTT	CASSYGPSGQFF
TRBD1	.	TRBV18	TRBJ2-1	TGTGCCAGCTCACCGATGGGACAGGGGAATGAGCAGTTCTTC	CASSPMGQGNEQFF
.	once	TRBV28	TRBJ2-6	TGTGCCAGCAGTTCAATATCCGGCTCTGGGGCCAACGTCCTGACTTTC	CASSSISGSGANVLTF
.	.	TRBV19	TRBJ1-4	TGTGCCAGTCGCCGAGGATCCACTCAAGTCTATGAAAAACTGTTTTTT	CASRRGSTQVYEKLFF
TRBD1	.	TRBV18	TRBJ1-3	TGTGCCAGCTCACCCTCAGGGGGTAGTGGAAACACCATATATTTT	CASSPSGGSGNTIYF
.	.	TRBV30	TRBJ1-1	TGTGCCTGGAGCCGGTATACTGAAGCTTTCTTT	CAWSRYTEAFF
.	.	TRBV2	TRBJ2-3	TGTGCCAGCAGTAGCACCTATACGCAGTATTTT	CASSSTYTQYF
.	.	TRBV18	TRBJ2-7	TGTGCCAGCTCACCACCGGCGCGAGGAAGCAACGAGCAGTACTTC	CASSPPARGSNEQYF
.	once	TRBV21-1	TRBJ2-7	TGTGCCGGGGGGGGCAGGGGCTACAATCTCTCCTACGAGCAGTACTTC	CAGGGRGYNLSYEQYF
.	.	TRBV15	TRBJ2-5	TGTGCCACCAGCAGAGACCCGTCTATAGGGGGTGAGACCCAGTACTTC	CATSRDPSIGGETQYF
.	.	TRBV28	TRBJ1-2	TGTGCCAGCAGTTTAGGGCAAGGCTACACCTTC	CASSLGQGYTF
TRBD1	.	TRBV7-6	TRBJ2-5	TGTGCCAGCAGCTTAGTTTCTGACAGGGGGCTGGGGGAGACCCAGTACTTC	CASSLVSDRGLGETQYF
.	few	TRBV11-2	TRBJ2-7	TGTGCCAGCAGAGCTTACGGTCGTAAGAGCTCCTACGAGCAGTACTTC	CASRAYGRKSSYEQYF
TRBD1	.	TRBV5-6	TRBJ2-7	TGTGCCAGCAGCTTGGATCCAGGGGGCAGCTCCTACGAGCAGTACTTC	CASSLDPGGSSYEQYF
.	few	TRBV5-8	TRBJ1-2	TGTGCCAGCAGCCTGGGGACTCCGTCCTATGGCTACACCTTC	CASSLGTPSYGYTF
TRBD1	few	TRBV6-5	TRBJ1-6	TGTGCCAGCAGTTACTCCGGGACAGCCAATTCACCCCTCCACTTT	CASSYSGTANSPLHF
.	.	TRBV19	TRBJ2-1	TGTGCCAGTAGTATTGGCCTAGGAGAAGGCTATGAGCAGTTCTTC	CASSIGLGEGYEQFF
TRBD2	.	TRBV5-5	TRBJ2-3	TGTGCCAGCAGCTCCCGGACTAGCGGCGCAGATACGCAGTATTTT	CASSSRTSGADTQYF
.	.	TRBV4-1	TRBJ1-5	TGCGCCAGCAGCCATCCAGGGTTGGATCAGCCCCAGCATTTT	CASSHPGLDQPQHF
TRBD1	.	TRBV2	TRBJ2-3	TGTGCCAGCGGTAGACAGGGCATAGTAACAGATACGCAGTATTTT	CASGRQGIVTDTQYF
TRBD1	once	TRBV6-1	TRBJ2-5	TGTGCCAGCAGGACAGGGCCTGTCCAAGAGACCCAGTACTTC	CASRTGPVQETQYF
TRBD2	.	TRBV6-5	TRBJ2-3	TGTGCCAGCAGGCCTCGTGGGGGGGGAGGAGATACGCAGTATTTT	CASRPRGGGGDTQYF
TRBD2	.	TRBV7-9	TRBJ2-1	TGTGCCAGCAGCAGAAGTAGCGGGAGGGCCCTATTGTTCAATGAGCAGTTCTTC	CASSRSSGRALLFNEQFF
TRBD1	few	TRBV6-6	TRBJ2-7	TGTGCCAGCACCATCCGAGGACAGGGTCTCGAGCAGTACTTC	CASTIRGQGLEQYF
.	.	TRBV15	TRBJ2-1	TGTGCCACCAGCAGAGATGCCAACGGTGCCCCAACTTACAATGAGCAGTTCTTC	CATSRDANGAPTYNEQFF
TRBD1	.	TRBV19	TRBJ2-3	TGTGCCAGTAGTATTGAGGGGGCCTCTACAGATACGCAGTATTTT	CASSIEGASTDTQYF
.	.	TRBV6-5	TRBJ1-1	TGTGCCAGCAGTTATGAGCCCCATGGGAACACTGAAGCTTTCTTT	CASSYEPHGNTEAFF
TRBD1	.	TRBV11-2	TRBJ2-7	TGTGCCAGCAGCTCCGTGACAGGGTCCTACGAGCAGTACTTC	CASSSVTGSYEQYF
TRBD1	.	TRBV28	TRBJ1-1	TGTGCCAGCAGTGTGACAGGGGGGAACACTGAAGCTTTCTTT	CASSVTGGNTEAFF
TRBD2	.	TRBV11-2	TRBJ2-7	TGTGCCAGCAGCTTAGGCACACAGGGACTAGCTCTCGAGCAGTACTTC	CASSLGTQGLALEQYF
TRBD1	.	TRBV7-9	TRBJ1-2	TGTGCCAGCAGCCTGCCTGAGGGGACAGCTTATGGCTACACCTTC	CASSLPEGTAYGYTF
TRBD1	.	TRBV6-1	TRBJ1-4	TGTGCCAGCAGTGAGACAGGGTGGTGGACTAATGAAAAACTGTTTTTT	CASSETGWWTNEKLFF
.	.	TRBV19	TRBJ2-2	TGTGCCAGTGACAGAACAGGGTCCGGCACCGGGGAGCTGTTTTTT	CASDRTGSGTGELFF
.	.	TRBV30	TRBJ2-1	TGTGCCTGGACCCAGCTTACTCGGGGTGAGCAGTTCTTC	CAWTQLTRGEQFF
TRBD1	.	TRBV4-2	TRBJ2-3	TGTGCCAGCAGCCCGGGACAGGTGAGCACAGATACGCAGTATTTT	CASSPGQVSTDTQYF
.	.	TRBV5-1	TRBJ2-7	TGCGCCAGCAGCAAGACAATAGGTCCCTACGAGCAGTACTTC	CASSKTIGPYEQYF